The source of this T cell receptor (beta chain) is a study of blood T cell repertoires in COVID-19. Overall study context: Some COVID-19 samples were acute and others convalescent; all came from the United States, Italy and Spain.

This CDR3 has 13 amino acids. In germline, CDR1 is SGHAT, CDR2 FQDESV (reference sequence). Trimming stripped 1 base from V and 6 bases from J, with 9 bases between. Sequenced by immunoSEQ multiplex PCR; TCRdb stores in-frame clones only, minus some. The sample lists 150,000 to 200,000 clones, approximately 88% occurring once. Cohort 3 donors were reported recovered after two negative PCRs, clearance, or symptom resolution. The rearrangement uses TRBV11-1 and TRBJ1-2; D is unresolved. This sequence was found in an older woman who had recovered from COVID-19. The source material was PBMCs or T cells enriched from blood (not recorded which). Here the CDR3 DNA reads TGTGCCAGCAGCTTAGGATTCGGTAATGGCTACACCTTC. Residues: CASSLGFGNGYTF.